One TCR beta chain is described in this entry. No antigen is known for it. A much larger clone sits a single nucleotide away, making a read error possible. Trimming at the junction amounts to 0 bases on V and 3 bases on J, and the germline ends lie 14 bases apart. In the germline V gene, CDR1 corresponds to SGHRS and CDR2 to YFSETQ. The CDR3 measures 16 amino acids from cysteine to phenylalanine. Only the CDR3 part of the read is kept: 48 bases, read in frame from the first base. Donors were around 37 systemically healthy Caucasian individuals from Russia aged about 6 to 100 years. Roughly 10 milliliters of peripheral blood were collected from each donor into EDTA-treated Vacutainer tubes. Ficoll-Paque density-gradient centrifugation was used to isolate PBMCs, with at least 6.5 million per sample. Total RNA, at least 5 micrograms per sample, was extracted from PBMCs with Trizol reagent. For every donor, an aliquot of PBMCs went through flow cytometry to measure the percentages of naive CD45RAhigh/CD27high T cells.

The library was obtained by 5' RACE. Sequencing was carried out with an Illumina HiSeq 2500. The second PCR ran for about 6 to 12 cycles and used a J-beta primer mix along with a sample-barcoded 5' primer. A unique molecular identifier was introduced onto each TCR beta cDNA molecule by a template-switch 5' adaptor carrying 12 random nucleotides. At least 2.5 million CDR3-containing paired-end reads were obtained from each sample. First-strand cDNA synthesis was performed from all RNA using the Mint cDNA synthesis kit, with priming by a TRBC-specific oligonucleotide. Following uracil-DNA glycosylase treatment, all cDNA underwent a first 18-cycle PCR with the universal primers M1SS and BC2_uni_R. In the original analysis: For normalization, 1 million high-quality reads were randomly selected from each sample, with every read carrying a distinct molecular identifier. Reads sharing molecular identifiers were discarded rather than binned into consensus sequences. MiTCR, with a Q25 quality threshold and the strictest error-elimination algorithm, was used for CDR3 identification, clonotype clustering and error correction. A nonparametric unseen species model using Euler transformation provided a lower-bound estimate of total TCR beta diversity. The public reads were run again by TCRdb, first through fastp at Q25 and then through MiXCR, and only productive beta chains were kept. Identical CDR3 protein sequences are pooled into one entry, listed with their most common genes and DNA. The V and J calls shown here were made by TCRdb, not taken from the authors' results. The sample profile shows around 800,000 distinct CDR3 sequences; more than 35% of them were found once. The ten biggest clones cover less than 20% of the sample.

This sample stems from a study of blood T cells in healthy people across ages (dated by TCRdb to 2014 to 2015). Study-level background: In model experiments, template switching captured roughly one uniquely barcoded TCR beta cDNA molecule for every two T cells. Using the same blood draw, the study looked at two additional independent replicas of 1 million unique cDNA reads for two donors, one aged 18 to 30 and the other aged 80 or older. Using deep sequencing normalized with unique cDNA molecular identifiers, the study measured how TCR beta repertoire diversity changes with age. To avoid experimental bias, donors of different ages were randomly spread across the sequencing lanes. The donors were split into four age groups: young (average about 16 years), middle-aged (roughly 42), aged (over 55) and long-lived (about 82).

General findings and caveats noted by the study authors: Estimates of total diversity from one million sequenced T cells were regarded as lower bounds and underestimates. Because donor CMV infection status was unknown, age-related changes in expanded clonotypes were potentially confounded. Since profiling was done on bulk unsorted PBMCs, naive and antigen-experienced compartments could not be conclusively compared. There was a strong correlation between observed TCR beta diversity and the percentage of naive T cells measured by flow cytometry. As age increased, observed TCR beta diversity per million T cells dropped in a roughly linear way, and a significant reduction was already evident by age 40. Compared with the aged group, more naive CD4+ T cells, fewer expanded clones and increased TCR diversity were shown by the long-lived group, suggesting age selection.

The receptor's source is an elderly man in good health. The sequenced sample was blood. This chain is built from TRBV5-1 and TRBJ2-3; TRBD1 might be the D gene, on 5 matching bases. The CDR3 sequence is CASSLEVMSGTDTQYF. The DNA is TGCGCCAGCAGCTTGGAGGTGATGTCAGGGACAGATACGCAGTATTTT.